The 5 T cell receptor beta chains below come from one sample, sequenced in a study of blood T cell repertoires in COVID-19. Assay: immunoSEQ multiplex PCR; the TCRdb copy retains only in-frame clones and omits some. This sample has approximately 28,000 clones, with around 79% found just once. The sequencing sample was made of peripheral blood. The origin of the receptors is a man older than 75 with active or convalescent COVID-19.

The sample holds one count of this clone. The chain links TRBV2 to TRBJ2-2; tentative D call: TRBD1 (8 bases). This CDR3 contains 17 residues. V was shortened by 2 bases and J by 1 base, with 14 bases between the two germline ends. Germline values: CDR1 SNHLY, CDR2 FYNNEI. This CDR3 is CASSESGTGWNTGELFF. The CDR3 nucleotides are TGTGCCAGCAGTGAAAGCGGGACAGGTTGGAACACCGGGGAGCTGTTTTTT.

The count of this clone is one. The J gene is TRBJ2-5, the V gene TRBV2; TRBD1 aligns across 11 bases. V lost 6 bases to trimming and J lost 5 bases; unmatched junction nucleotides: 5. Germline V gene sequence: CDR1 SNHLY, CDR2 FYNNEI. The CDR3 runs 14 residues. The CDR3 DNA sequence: TGTGCCAGCAGGGGGGACAGGGGGATGGAGACCCAGTACTTC. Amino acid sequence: CASRGDRGMETQYF.

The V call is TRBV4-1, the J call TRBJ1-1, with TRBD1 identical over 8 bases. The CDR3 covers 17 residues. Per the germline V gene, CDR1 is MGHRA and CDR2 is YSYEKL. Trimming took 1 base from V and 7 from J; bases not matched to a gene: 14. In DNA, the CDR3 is TGCGCCAGCAGCCAAGCCCAACGGACCAGGGGGCACAGTGAAGCTTTCTTT. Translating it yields CASSQAQRTRGHSEAFF.

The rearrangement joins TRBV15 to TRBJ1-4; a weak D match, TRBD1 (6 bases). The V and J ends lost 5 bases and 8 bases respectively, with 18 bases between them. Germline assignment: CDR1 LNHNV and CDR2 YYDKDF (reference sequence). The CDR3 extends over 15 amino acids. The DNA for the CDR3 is TGTGCCACCAGCCCACCCCGGCGGGGGGCGGAAAAACTGTTTTTT. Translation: CATSPPRRGAEKLFF.

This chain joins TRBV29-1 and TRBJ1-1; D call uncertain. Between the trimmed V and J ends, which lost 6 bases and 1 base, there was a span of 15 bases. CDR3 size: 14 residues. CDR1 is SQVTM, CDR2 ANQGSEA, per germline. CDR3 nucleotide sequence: TGCAGCGTCCCAAGGCGGCGAGGGAACACTGAAGCTTTCTTT. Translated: CSVPRRRGNTEAFF.